The clone carrying this T cell receptor (beta chain) has a handful of counts. Its antigen is not identified. This record belongs to a study of cytomegalovirus exposure and HLA in healthy donors. Study context: Just over 80% of roughly 400 genotyped donors fell in the Caucasian-associated ancestry cluster. General observations from the study: Most of the TCR beta V segments (in an earlier analysis) were productive either about 87% or about 30% of the time.

Per the germline V gene, CDR1 is SGHAT and CDR2 is FQNNGV. The CDR3 runs 13 residues. V gave up 1 base and J gave up 10 bases; unmatched junction bases: 4. With 60 Vbeta and 13 Jbeta primers, the PCR was carried out. TCRdb's table, derived via immunoSEQ multiplex PCR, lists solely in-frame clones and lacks some. The data hold 64,000 or so clones, with roughly 87% observed a single time. The J gene is TRBJ2-1, the V gene TRBV11-2, with 7 nucleotides matching TRBD2. This TCR was sampled from a female donor in good health and CMV-seronegative. Sequencing was performed on PBMCs. The CDR3 sequence is CASSLAPREEQFF. DNA for the CDR3: TGTGCCAGCAGCTTAGCTCCGCGGGAGGAGCAGTTCTTC.